These 24 T cell receptor beta chains were sequenced from one sample in a study of OX40 agonist ivuxolimab in advanced cancers. Sequencing used immunoSEQ multiplex PCR; TCRdb keeps in-frame clones, though not all of them. The sample includes 40,000 to 50,000 clones, around 81% of them seen just once. This material consisted of CD4+ or CD8+ T cells sorted from blood, taken in a trial of the OX40 agonist ivuxolimab. The receptors derive from an adult with an advanced solid tumor such as melanoma, head and neck, liver or kidney cancer.

CDR3 nucleotide sequence: TGTGCCAGCAAGGTCTGGGGGGCAAATGAAAAACTGTTTTTT. Encoded protein: CASKVWGANEKLFF. V gene TRBV6-5 combines with J gene TRBJ1-4; tentatively, D is TRBD1 (6 bases). Germline V gives CDR1 MNHEY, CDR2 SVGAGI. The V gene lost 7 bases and the J gene lost 5 bases, with 14 bases spanning the gap. The CDR3 spans 14 residues.

The chain is built from TRBV21-1 and TRBJ1-5; the table calls TRBD1, which could not be checked here. TRBV21-1 represents a pseudogene. The CDR3 sequence is 12 residues long. In nucleotides, the CDR3 is TGTGCCAGCAGCAACAGGCCTCAGCCCCAGCATTTT. This codes for CASSNRPQPQHF.

This clone occurred a few times. The rearrangement joins TRBV30 to TRBJ1-1; 9 bases map to TRBD1. The CDR3 is made up of 14 amino acids. The ends lost 3 bases at V and 8 bases at J; junction bases unmatched: 10. CDR1 and CDR2 (germline): GTSNPN, SVGIG (reference sequence). CDR3 coding DNA: TGTGCCTGGAGACTTTGGACAGGGGACGTCGAAGCTTTCTTT. Encoded protein: CAWRLWTGDVEAFF.

This chain joins TRBV18 and TRBJ2-2; no firm D call. V was clipped by 6 bases and J by 4 bases, with 3 bases between them. The V gene's germline CDR1 is KGHSH and CDR2 LQKENI. CDR3 length: 11 amino acids. As DNA, the CDR3 is TGTGCCAGCTCTCCCACCGGGGAGCTGTTTTTT. Encoded protein: CASSPTGELFF.

The sample holds a few counts of this clone. The chain has TRBV2 and TRBJ2-7; 11 nucleotides match TRBD2. This CDR3 is 14 amino acids long. Germline-derived CDR1 and CDR2 are SNHLY and FYNNEI. V was clipped by 5 bases and J by 5 bases; unmatched bases: 5. The CDR3 spells CASSTSGSFDEQYF. The CDR3 DNA sequence: TGTGCCAGCAGTACTAGCGGGAGTTTCGACGAGCAGTACTTC.

J is TRBJ1-1 and V is TRBV7-2, with TRBD1 identical over 7 bases. CDR1 is SGHTA and CDR2 is FQGNSA in the germline V gene. This CDR3 contains 15 residues. The V gene end was trimmed by 5 bases and the J gene end by 5 bases; junction bases not matched to a gene: 11. The CDR3 nucleotides read TGTGCCAGCAGCCTCGAACAGGGGCCGACGACTGAAGCTTTCTTT. Protein product: CASSLEQGPTTEAFF.

The chain has TRBV4-3 and TRBJ2-5, with D tentatively TRBD1 or TRBD2 (5 bases each). Germline-derived CDR1 and CDR2 are LGHNA and YSLEER. V lost 0 bases, J lost 8 bases, and 13 bases lay in between. The CDR3 totals 14 residues. This chain's CDR3 is CASSQDGNRDTQYF. The DNA of the CDR3 is TGCGCCAGCAGCCAAGATGGTAACCGGGACACCCAGTACTTC.

The rearrangement links TRBV7-9 to TRBJ2-2; D call uncertain. This CDR3 comprises 14 residues. Germline V gene sequence: CDR1 SEHNR, CDR2 FQNEAQ (reference sequence). The V end lost 5 bases, the J end lost 6 bases, and 13 bases lay between the germline ends. The CDR3 coding sequence is TGTGCCAGCAGCCTAGACGTAAAAGCCGGGGAGCTGTTTTTT. Amino acid sequence: CASSLDVKAGELFF.

This clone has only one observation. The chain combines TRBV11-2 with TRBJ2-7; 9 bases line up with TRBD1. This CDR3 is built from 13 residues. With 3 bases clipped from V and 3 bases from J, the junction kept 0 bases outside the gene matches. CDR1 is SGHAT, CDR2 FQNNGV, per germline. CDR3 DNA: TGTGCCAGCAGCTTGACAGGGGGCTACGAGCAGTACTTC. Translating it yields CASSLTGGYEQYF.

Only a few counts were recorded for this clone. The chain is built from TRBV12-5 and TRBJ1-2, with D hard to call. V was shortened by 1 base and J by 2 bases, with 5 bases between the two germline ends. The CDR3 is 13 residues long. Germline V CDR1 and CDR2: LGHNT, FRNRAP. DNA for the CDR3: TGTGCTAGTGGTTTGGCACCAAACTATGGCTACACCTTC. Its protein is CASGLAPNYGYTF.

This sequence joins TRBV28 and TRBJ2-5; a possible D gene is TRBD1 (6 bases). The J call may be mistaken, given a closer DNA end match to TRBJ2-7. The length of the CDR3 is 14 residues. Germline CDR1 MDHEN, CDR2 SYDVKM. As DNA, the CDR3 is TGTGCCAGCAGTTCGGCAGGGGATGGCTACGAGCAGTACTTC. Translating gives CASSSAGDGYEQYF.

The chain recombines TRBV19 with TRBJ2-7; D is undetermined. Germline CDR1 reads LNHDA; CDR2 reads SQIVND (reference sequence). V dropped 1 base and J dropped 2 bases, with 12 bases sitting between them. This CDR3 is built from 15 residues. The CDR3 spells CASSIGGYGTYEQYF. The CDR3, as DNA: TGTGCCAGTAGTATAGGGGGATATGGCACCTACGAGCAGTACTTC.

V is TRBV19 and J is TRBJ1-4, with D unresolved. CDR3 length equals 15 residues. Germline assignment: CDR1 LNHDA and CDR2 SQIVND (reference sequence). With 2 bases removed from V and 5 bases from J, the gap between germline ends came to 12 bases. The CDR3 reads CASSISQGRNEKLFF. Here the CDR3 DNA reads TGTGCCAGTAGTATAAGTCAAGGGAGGAATGAAAAACTGTTTTTT. Combining the CDR3 with reference TRBV19 and TRBJ1-4 gives the whole variable domain DGGITQSPKYLFRKEGQNVTLSCEQNLNHDAMYWYRQDPGQGLRLIYYSQIVNDFQKGDIAEGYSVSREKKESFPLTVTSAQKNPTAFYLCASSISQGRNEKLFFGSGTQLSVL.

The chain links TRBV5-1 to TRBJ1-2; D call uncertain. Trimming stripped 0 bases from V and 4 bases from J, with 13 bases between. The germline CDR1 and CDR2 sequences are SGHRS and YFSETQ. This CDR3 contains 15 residues. The CDR3 loop is CASSLGRQTVYGYTF. CDR3 sequence (DNA): TGCGCCAGCAGCTTGGGAAGGCAGACGGTCTATGGCTACACCTTC.

This chain links TRBV18 with TRBJ2-5; D unresolved. From germline, CDR1 is KGHSH and CDR2 LQKENI. V was pared by 4 bases and J by 5 bases, with 11 bases between. There are 13 residues in the CDR3. DNA of the CDR3: TGTGCCAGCTCACGGGCCGAGGCTGAGACCCAGTACTTC. Amino acid sequence: CASSRAEAETQYF.

CDR3 bases: TGTGCCAGCAGTTGGAGGATCGTGACCGGGGAGCTGTTTTTT. Amino acid sequence: CASSWRIVTGELFF. V usage is TRBV28 and J usage is TRBJ2-2; D perhaps matches TRBD2 (5 bases). CDR3 size: 14 residues. V lost 4 bases, J lost 5 bases, and 11 bases lay in between. Germline lookup yields CDR1 MDHEN and CDR2 SYDVKM.

A single count supports this clone. The chain uses TRBV6-6 and TRBJ2-5, with D possibly matching TRBD1 (6 bases). Trimming shortened V by 6 bases and J by 4 bases, and 12 bases separated the two germline ends. The germline V gene encodes CDR1 MNHNY and CDR2 SVGAGI (reference sequence). CDR3 size: 13 residues. CDR3 in amino acids: CASRTPGAETQYF. CDR3 nucleotide sequence: TGTGCCAGCAGAACCCCAGGGGCAGAGACCCAGTACTTC.

This clone was picked up a small number of times. This rearrangement joins TRBV18 to TRBJ2-2; D possibly matches TRBD1 or TRBD2 (6 bases each). The germline V and J ends were trimmed by 3 bases and 3 bases, with 11 bases remaining between them. CDR3 length equals 15 residues. Per germline, CDR1 KGHSH and CDR2 LQKENI. CDR3 bases: TGTGCCAGCTCACCTTCCGGGGGCCACACCGGGGAGCTGTTTTTT. Its translation: CASSPSGGHTGELFF.

The V call is TRBV6-6, the J call TRBJ1-3, with D possibly TRBD1 on 5 matching bases. CDR3 length: 15 amino acids. V was clipped by 0 bases and J by 7 bases, with 13 bases between them. Germline CDR1 reads MNHNY; CDR2 reads SVGAGI (reference sequence). In DNA form, the CDR3 reads TGTGCCAGCAGTTACTCGGCAGGGCGAATTAACACCATATATTTT. Protein sequence: CASSYSAGRINTIYF.

This clone was observed a single time. This chain connects TRBV11-1 to TRBJ2-5; D is uncertain. CDR3 length: 16 amino acids. CDR1 and CDR2 (germline): SGHAT, FQDESV (reference sequence). V was shortened by 1 base and J by 2 bases, with 14 bases between the two germline ends. The CDR3 spells CASSLGLVTKQETQYF. CDR3 coding DNA: TGTGCCAGCAGCTTAGGATTGGTCACGAAACAAGAGACCCAGTACTTC.

CDR3 in amino acids: CATAPVVSYEQYF. CDR3 DNA sequence: TGTGCCACCGCCCCTGTAGTCTCCTACGAGCAGTACTTC. The rearrangement uses TRBV25-1 and TRBJ2-7, with no clear D. Trimming removed 10 bases at V and 0 bases at J, with 13 bases between. The CDR3 length is 13 residues. From germline, CDR1 is MGHDK and CDR2 SYGVNS.

V and J are TRBV2 and TRBJ2-3; perhaps TRBD1 as D (6 bases). CDR1 is SNHLY and CDR2 is FYNNEI in the germline V gene. The V gene lost 7 bases and the J gene lost 6 bases, with 17 bases spanning the gap. The CDR3 has 14 residues. CDR3: CASTQQGWADTQYF. DNA of the CDR3: TGTGCCAGCACCCAACAGGGATGGGCCGATACGCAGTATTTT.

The table lists this clone with a few counts. The chain uses TRBV6-5 and TRBJ2-1; 8 positions match TRBD1. The germline V gene encodes CDR1 MNHEY and CDR2 SVGAGI. This CDR3 has 15 residues. With V trimmed by 5 bases and J by 0 bases, 3 bases remained unmatched. The CDR3 nucleotides are TGTGCCAGCAGTGTGACAGGGGACTCCTACAATGAGCAGTTCTTC. It yields the protein CASSVTGDSYNEQFF.

The rearrangement uses TRBV27 and TRBJ2-7, with D unclear. CDR1 is MNHEY, CDR2 SMNVEV, per germline (reference sequence). Deletions cut 3 bases from V and 6 bases from J, with 12 bases between. This CDR3 is built from 13 residues. The CDR3 sequence: CASSFIASSEQYF. The CDR3 DNA reads as TGTGCCAGCAGTTTTATAGCTTCCAGCGAGCAGTACTTC.